Reported below is one TCR beta chain. The source of the sample is a study of T-cell reconstitution after alpha-beta-depleted transplantation in children. Germline CDR1 reads MGHRA; CDR2 reads YSYEKL. Trimming removed 2 bases from V and 0 bases from J; junction bases left unmatched: 1. CDR3 size: 15 residues. This sample's TCRbeta library carried unique molecular identifier barcodes. TCRdb re-derived calls from the PCR reads in MiXCR, one entry per CDR3 protein. This table holds about 400,000 distinct CDR3 sequences, roughly 22% found once. Here the sequenced sample was PBMCs from the stem cell graft donor, taken from the stem cell graft. The TCR originated in a human donor who donated a stem cell graft to a child with acute myeloid leukemia. The chain is built from TRBV4-1 and TRBJ1-5; 7 bases agree with TRBD1. The chain's CDR3 is CASSQRGHSNQPQHF. The CDR3 DNA reads TGCGCCAGCAGCCAAAGGGGGCATAGCAATCAGCCCCAGCATTTT.